This T cell receptor beta chain was sequenced during a study of CD8 T cells in ankylosing spondylitis (dated by TCRdb to about 2017). Regarding the research as a whole: T cell receptor beta repertoires were profiled in healthy donors and ankylosing spondylitis patients so that disease-linked TCR variants could be found. Peripheral blood samples were taken, and synovial fluid was additionally collected from ankylosing spondylitis patients. In total, the full study cohort was made up of roughly 100 healthy donors and approximately 24 ankylosing spondylitis patients.

The listed sequencing device is Illumina HiSeq 2500. Quantitative 5'-RACE with molecular barcodes was the method used to prepare the TCR beta libraries. As for the original processing: A new computational method based on a probabilistic model of VDJ rearrangement was used to identify disease-linked TCR variants. Clones were called with MiXCR by TCRdb after fastp trimmed the public reads at Q25, and only in-frame beta chains were retained. CDR3 protein sequences are deduplicated, and each keeps its most common genes and DNA. These V and J calls derive from TCRdb rather than the authors' analysis. The sample table holds around 330,000 distinct CDR3 sequences, of which 11% were seen once. About 10% of the sample is taken by the ten largest. This clonotype was counted a few times. No antigen is known for it. Base qualities were left out, and no much larger clone turns up one base away. The investigation overall reported the following: Some motif variants had previously been reported in the synovial fluid and blood of reactive arthritis patients, which suggests shared mechanisms of disease initiation. The disease-linked clones were reported to be significantly enriched in matched synovial fluid samples from ankylosing spondylitis patients. A TCR beta motif of fewer than 10 highly homologous amino acid variants appeared characteristic of blood from ankylosing spondylitis patients. The disease-linked clones had a CD8+ phenotype and were found at relatively low frequencies in peripheral blood.

V is cut by 2 bases and J by 5 bases, and the space between the germline ends is 12 bases. The CDR3 runs 14 residues from the cysteine to the phenylalanine. Here the CDR3 DNA is all that survives: 42 bases in frame from base 1. Recombination linked TRBV12-3 or TRBV12-4 to TRBJ2-5; perhaps TRBD1 is the D gene, with 6 bases matching. The sample consisted of blood, either unsorted or a sorted T cell fraction (not recorded which). The sequence was obtained from a female donor with ankylosing spondylitis or in good health (not recorded which). The nucleotides are TGTGCCAGCAGTTTACAGGGGAGAGGGGAGACCCAGTACTTC. This yields the protein CASSLQGRGETQYF.